The source of this T cell receptor (beta chain) is a study of T cell responses to AZD1222 COVID-19 vaccine. TCRdb's table, derived via immunoSEQ multiplex PCR, lists solely in-frame clones and lacks some. Counted here are over 150,000 clones, 88% occurring once; the ten biggest clones make up approximately 10%. The V gene end was trimmed by 6 bases and the J gene end by 5 bases; junction bases not matched to a gene: 5. The length of the CDR3 is 13 residues. The germline V gene encodes CDR1 SQVTM and CDR2 ANQGSEA. Points from the study as a whole: Donors, mostly white British, included more females; clonal diversity was possibly underestimated.

Concerning this clone itself: Its matching antigen is unknown.

The specimen comprised peripheral blood, sampled 28 days after the second AZD1222 dose. This clonotype originated in an adult who received the AZD1222 COVID-19 vaccine. The chain has TRBV29-1 and TRBJ1-5; 9 nucleotides agree with TRBD1. This CDR3 is CSVGQGGDQPQHF. The CDR3 bases are TGCAGCGTGGGACAGGGAGGCGATCAGCCCCAGCATTTT.